This T cell receptor (beta chain) was recovered during a study of blood T cells in healthy people across ages. This CDR3 contains 15 residues. The trim removed 7 bases at V and 8 bases at J, leaving 9 bases unmatched. CDR1 and CDR2 from the germline V gene are KGHDR and SFDVKD. A J-beta primer mix and a sample-barcoded 5' primer were used in a second PCR of about 7 to 12 cycles. CDR3-containing paired-end reads numbered at least 2.5 million in each sample. TCRdb processed the 5' RACE reads anew with MiXCR; each CDR3 protein has one entry. The data show approximately 800,000 distinct CDR3 sequences, approximately 35% seen once. The donors, all healthy, were Caucasians living in Russia, aged about 6 to 90. Extracted total RNA amounted to at least 6 micrograms for each sample.

The sequence came from a man aged 18 to 30 in good health. The chain uses TRBV24-1 and TRBJ2-1, with TRBD1 matching over 11 bases. Sequences were obtained from blood. This chain's CDR3 is CATSRAGQGVDEQFF. The CDR3, as DNA: TGTGCCACCAGCCGAGCGGGACAGGGGGTCGATGAGCAGTTCTTC.